A single sample is the source of the 32 T cell receptor beta chains below, sequenced in a study of T cells in Graves' hyperthyroidism and ophthalmopathy. The CDR3 regions of TCR beta were amplified from RNA transcripts. With the HTBI primer set, the TCR CDR3 went through a first round of RT-PCR. A single record per CDR3 protein comes from TCRdb applying MiXCR to the multiplex PCR reads. The table records roughly 170,000 distinct CDR3 sequences, approximately 15% of them present only once. Material for sequencing was blood. Receptors were obtained from a woman aged 45-59 years with Graves' hyperthyroidism.

This clonotype was counted many times. The genes are TRBV7-2 and TRBJ2-3; 10 positions match TRBD2. The CDR3 covers 18 residues. V was pared by 2 bases and J by 0 bases, with 8 bases of the junction left unmatched. Germline V gives CDR1 SGHTA, CDR2 FQGNSA. DNA for the CDR3: TGTGCCAGCAGCTTACTCTTAGCGGGGGGAACTAGCACAGATACGCAGTATTTT. Its protein product is CASSLLLAGGTSTDTQYF.

Only one count was recorded for this clonotype. The chain carries TRBV28 and TRBJ2-7; TRBD1 matches 7 bases. The CDR3 is 18 amino acids. The V segment lost 6 bases and the J segment 1 base; nucleotides outside the gene matches: 18. CDR1 is MDHEN, CDR2 SYDVKM, per germline. The CDR3 is CASRRRSKTGEESYEQYF. The CDR3 nucleotides read TGTGCCAGCAGACGACGATCTAAAACAGGGGAAGAGTCCTACGAGCAGTACTTC.

To note about this clonotype: With a much larger clone just one base away, this may be a read error. It is likely a read error, because the conserved phenylalanine at the end of the CDR3 is missing. The chain links TRBV2 to TRBJ1-2, with 7 positions matching TRBD1. Germline V gene data show CDR1 as SNHLY and CDR2 as FYNNEI. The CDR3 extends over 16 amino acids. V trimming: 5 bases; J trimming: 4 bases; junction bases outside the gene matches: 13. The CDR3 is CASSYAGTVNFYGYTS. In nucleotides, the CDR3 is TGTGCCAGCAGTTATGCCGGGACAGTTAACTTCTATGGCTACACCTCC.

This clonotype was recorded at least ten times. The rearrangement joins TRBV3-1 to TRBJ2-5; D not resolved. The CDR3 sequence is 14 residues long. V gave up 1 base and J gave up 8 bases, with 14 bases separating them. Germline CDR1 reads LGHDT; CDR2 reads YNNKEL (reference sequence). CDR3 nucleotides: TGTGCCAGCAGCCAAGTTCGGTCGTCGGATACCCAGTACTTC. Translating gives CASSQVRSSDTQYF.

This clonotype occurred many times. The chain carries TRBV14 and TRBJ2-1, with D hard to call. In germline, CDR1 is SGHDN, CDR2 FVKESK. V dropped 6 bases and J dropped 0 bases, with 15 bases sitting between them. The CDR3 length is 16 residues. The CDR3 sequence: CASSPWVVGSYNEQFF. Here the CDR3 DNA reads TGTGCCAGCAGTCCCTGGGTAGTCGGCTCCTACAATGAGCAGTTCTTC.

The sample holds many counts of this clonotype. The V and J genes are TRBV5-5 and TRBJ2-7; D might be TRBD1 (6 bases). Germline CDR1 and CDR2: SGHKS and YYEKEE (reference sequence). V was shortened by 5 bases and J by 7 bases, with 16 bases between the two germline ends. The CDR3 has 13 amino acids. The CDR3 loop is CASSYRDTGEQYF. CDR3 DNA sequence: TGTGCCAGCAGTTACAGGGATACGGGGGAGCAGTACTTC.

This clonotype was observed many times. The chain is built from TRBV7-3 and TRBJ2-1; 10 nucleotides match TRBD1. The CDR3 loop spans 15 amino acids. J lost 5 bases, V lost 5 bases, and 6 bases had no gene match. Germline loops: CDR1 SGHTA, CDR2 FQGTGA. The CDR3 region is CASSPGQGNDNEQFF. DNA of the CDR3: TGTGCCAGCAGCCCGGGACAGGGGAACGACAATGAGCAGTTCTTC.

With regard to this clonotype: A much more abundant neighbour one base away suggests this may be a read error. The chain combines TRBV27 with TRBJ1-1; D is undetermined. Per the germline V gene, CDR1 is MNHEY and CDR2 is SMNVEV (reference sequence). CDR3 length: 14 residues. The CDR3 DNA sequence: TGTGCCAACAGTTTTGGAGGGATGAACACTGAAGCTTTCTTT. This codes for CANSFGGMNTEAFF.

This clonotype occurred many times. The rearrangement uses TRBV12-3 or TRBV12-4 and TRBJ1-2, with D unclear. V dropped 3 bases and J dropped 4 bases, with 12 bases sitting between them. The CDR3 is 14 amino acids. The CDR3 bases are TGTGCCAGCAGTTTCGAACGTAACCGCTATGGCTACACCTTC. It encodes CASSFERNRYGYTF.

Many counts were recorded for this clonotype. This chain uses TRBV3-1 with TRBJ1-2, with TRBD1 as a possible D gene (6 bases). The CDR3 has 12 amino acids. CDR1 LGHDT and CDR2 YNNKEL come from the germline V gene (reference sequence). V lost 5 bases and J lost 3, with 7 bases in between. CDR3 coding DNA: TGTGCCAGCAGCAGACAGGACTATGGCTACACCTTC. Protein sequence: CASSRQDYGYTF.

The rearrangement joins TRBV18 to TRBJ2-2; weak D call: TRBD2 (5 bases). Germline CDR1 and CDR2: KGHSH and LQKENI. This CDR3 comprises 15 residues. Trimming pared 3 bases from V and 3 bases from J, leaving 11 bases between. The CDR3 region has the DNA TGTGCCAGCTCACCCTCCGGAGGCCACACCGGGGAGCTGTTTTTT. This translates into CASSPSGGHTGELFF. Complete variable domain (other parts from reference TRBV18 and TRBJ2-2): NAGVMQNPRHLVRRRGQEARLRCSPMKGHSHVYWYRQLPEEGLKFMVYLQKENIIDESGMPKERFSAEFPKEGPSILRIQQVVRGDSAAYFCASSPSGGHTGELFFGEGSRLTVL.

In this sample, this clonotype turned up many times. The chain links TRBV13 to TRBJ2-5; 9 bases agree with TRBD2. CDR1 is PRHDT, CDR2 FYEKMQ, per germline (reference sequence). V was clipped by 3 bases and J by 3 bases; unmatched bases: 5. The CDR3 loop spans 15 amino acids. The CDR3 loop reads CASSFGLASEETQYF. The CDR3 coding sequence is TGTGCCAGCAGCTTCGGACTAGCGAGTGAAGAGACCCAGTACTTC.

This clonotype was observed once. The rearrangement joins TRBV28 to TRBJ1-1; 7 positions match TRBD1. Per the germline V gene, CDR1 is MDHEN and CDR2 is SYDVKM. CDR3 length equals 12 residues. Losses at the gene ends were 7 bases for V and 4 bases for J; bases not matched to a gene: 3. Written as DNA, the CDR3 is TGTGCCAGCACACACAGGGGCACTGAAGCTTTCTTT. Translation gives CASTHRGTEAFF.

This clonotype was recorded many times. The chain links TRBV25-1 to TRBJ1-6; D is possibly TRBD1 (6 bases). Trimming stripped 2 bases from V and 10 bases from J, with 15 bases between. Per germline, CDR1 MGHDK and CDR2 SYGVNS. The CDR3 length is 15 residues. The chain's CDR3 is CASSEPRGRNSPLHF. The DNA for the CDR3 is TGTGCCAGCAGTGAACCAAGGGGGAGGAACTCACCCCTCCACTTT.

At least ten counts were recorded for this clonotype. This chain connects TRBV6-5 to TRBJ1-3; D might be TRBD1 (5 bases). This CDR3 has 19 amino acids. V was trimmed by 0 bases and J by 4 bases, leaving 22 bases between them. Germline V CDR1 and CDR2: MNHEY, SVGAGI. The CDR3 region has the DNA TGTGCCAGCAGTTACTCGATTATGGCCCGCCGTGGGGGAGGAAACACCATATATTTT. Protein product: CASSYSIMARRGGGNTIYF.

This clonotype was seen repeatedly, ten times or more. This chain joins TRBV12-5 and TRBJ2-1, with D possibly called TRBD1 or TRBD2 (5 bases each). The CDR3 is made up of 18 amino acids. CDR1 and CDR2 from the germline V gene are LGHNT and FRNRAP. Trimming took off 0 bases at V and 3 bases at J, with 18 bases between the two ends. The CDR3 here is CASGLVPSPGRVYNEQFF. The CDR3, as DNA: TGTGCTAGTGGTTTGGTACCGTCTCCGGGACGGGTCTACAATGAGCAGTTCTTC.

This clonotype has a count of ten or more. The chain has TRBV19 and TRBJ2-1; 11 positions match TRBD1. Trimming at V came to 10 bases and at J to 9 bases, leaving 11 bases not matched to a gene. This CDR3 has 14 residues. CDR1 LNHDA and CDR2 SQIVND come from the germline V gene (reference sequence). The CDR3 DNA reads as TGTGCCACCAAGGAGGACAGGGGGCCGGGTGAGCAGTTCTTC. Translation: CATKEDRGPGEQFF. The full variable domain, completed using reference TRBV19 and TRBJ2-1, is DGGITQSPKYLFRKEGQNVTLSCEQNLNHDAMYWYRQDPGQGLRLIYYSQIVNDFQKGDIAEGYSVSREKKESFPLTVTSAQKNPTAFYLCATKEDRGPGEQFFGPGTRLTVL.

This clonotype has at least ten counts. This rearrangement joins TRBV20-1 to TRBJ1-6; D ambiguous. Germline lookup yields CDR1 DFQATT and CDR2 SNEGSKA (reference sequence). Trimming removed 3 bases from V and 10 bases from J, with 7 bases in between. CDR3 length: 11 residues. The CDR3 reads CSASRGSPLHF. The CDR3, as DNA: TGCAGTGCTAGTCGTGGGTCACCCCTCCACTTT.

This clonotype was detected ten times or more. V gene TRBV7-6 combines with J gene TRBJ1-4; TRBD1 agrees at 7 bases. Per the germline V gene, CDR1 is SGHVS and CDR2 is FNYEAQ. Trimming cost V 5 bases and J 4 bases; bases outside gene matches: 4. The CDR3 extends over 14 amino acids. The chain's CDR3 is CASSPTGVNEKLFF. The DNA for the CDR3 is TGTGCCAGCAGCCCCACAGGGGTTAATGAAAAACTGTTTTTT.

This clonotype has ten or more counts. The chain couples TRBV9 to TRBJ2-7, with D perhaps TRBD1 or TRBD2 (5 bases each). In germline, CDR1 is SGDLS, CDR2 YYNGEE. V gave up 0 bases and J gave up 6 bases, with 13 bases separating them. There are 14 residues in the CDR3. The DNA for the CDR3 is TGTGCCAGCAGCGTAGGAGGGGTCCCCTCCGAGCAGTACTTC. Translated, it gives CASSVGGVPSEQYF.

This clonotype was counted many times. The chain couples TRBV7-9 to TRBJ2-1, with TRBD1 matching over 8 bases. CDR3 length: 16 residues. From germline, CDR1 is SEHNR and CDR2 FQNEAQ (reference sequence). V was pared by 1 base and J by 3 bases, with 5 bases of the junction left unmatched. CDR3 nucleotides: TGTGCCAGCAGCTTAGACGGGACAGGTGTCTACAATGAGCAGTTCTTC. Translating gives CASSLDGTGVYNEQFF.

This clonotype was found many times. The rearrangement joins TRBV7-2 to TRBJ2-5, with D possibly TRBD2 on 7 matching bases. This CDR3 region has 14 residues. The ends were cut back, 4 bases at V and 7 bases at J, with 16 bases in the middle. CDR1 and CDR2 from the germline V gene are SGHTA and FQGNSA. Written as DNA, the CDR3 is TGTGCCAGCAGCTCATTCCTAGGGGGGGGGACCCAGTACTTC. Its protein product is CASSSFLGGGTQYF.

This clonotype has more than one count but fewer than ten. The rearrangement uses TRBV7-9 and TRBJ1-2; 7 bases fit TRBD1. V lost 2 bases, J lost 0 bases, and 6 bases stayed unmatched. Germline loops: CDR1 SEHNR, CDR2 FQNEAQ (reference sequence). This CDR3 is 16 amino acids long. The CDR3 is CASSLRGRTANYGYTF. DNA of the CDR3: TGTGCCAGCAGCTTAAGGGGGCGGACAGCTAACTATGGCTACACCTTC.

The table lists this clonotype with many counts. The CDR3 DNA is TGTGCCAGCCAGGACAATTTGAACGAGCAGTACTTC. Translation gives CASQDNLNEQYF. The J gene is TRBJ2-7, the V gene TRBV28, with TRBD1 as a possible D gene (5 bases). The V and J ends lost 8 bases and 5 bases respectively, with 13 bases between them. Looked up from germline, CDR1 is MDHEN and CDR2 is SYDVKM. The CDR3 loop spans 12 amino acids.

This clonotype was observed a handful of times. V and J are TRBV7-2 and TRBJ2-2; 8 bases match TRBD1. With 2 bases clipped from V and 4 bases from J, the junction kept 9 bases outside the gene matches. This CDR3 is built from 17 residues. Germline CDR1 and CDR2: SGHTA and FQGNSA. The CDR3, as DNA: TGTGCCAGCAGCTTATATAAGGACAGGGTGGGCACCGGGGAGCTGTTTTTT. Translated, it gives CASSLYKDRVGTGELFF. The variable domain in full, completed from reference TRBV7-2 and TRBJ2-2, reads GAGVSQSPSNKVTEKGKDVELRCDPISGHTALYWYRQSLGQGLEFLIYFQGNSAPDKSGLPSDRFSAERTGGSVSTLTIQRTQQEDSAVYLCASSLYKDRVGTGELFFGEGSRLTVL.

The rearrangement links TRBV29-1 to TRBJ2-3; the match to TRBD1 covers 7 bases. This CDR3 contains 15 residues. The J segment lost 3 bases and the V segment lost 6 bases, leaving 12 bases of the junction unmatched. CDR1 and CDR2 from the germline V gene are SQVTM and ANQGSEA. CDR3 loop: CSVQTGQEWTDTQYF. The CDR3 nucleotides are TGCAGCGTCCAAACCGGACAGGAATGGACAGATACGCAGTATTTT.

The chain carries TRBV7-9 and TRBJ1-3, with 7 bases matching TRBD1. CDR1 and CDR2 (germline): SEHNR, FQNEAQ (reference sequence). This CDR3 is built from 14 residues. Trimming cost V 5 bases and J 3 bases; bases outside gene matches: 4. CDR3 amino acids: CASSRGQNGNTIYF. Here the CDR3 DNA reads TGTGCCAGCAGCCGGGGACAGAATGGAAACACCATATATTTT.

This clonotype appeared many times. The chain joins TRBV29-1 to TRBJ1-2; a weak D match, TRBD1 (6 bases). V lost 6 bases and J lost 2, with 16 bases in between. Germline V lookup: CDR1 SQVTM, CDR2 ANQGSEA. The CDR3 runs to 14 residues. The CDR3 coding sequence is TGCAGCGTCGCGAAGACAGGAGGAAACTATGGCTACACCTTC. Residues: CSVAKTGGNYGYTF.

This clonotype was detected many times. This rearrangement joins TRBV12-3 or TRBV12-4 to TRBJ2-1, with 12 bases fitting TRBD2. CDR3 length: 15 residues. The V and J ends lost 7 bases and 7 bases, in that order; junction bases with no gene match: 8. CDR3: CASTLGLAGGNEQFF. The CDR3 bases are TGTGCCAGCACCCTGGGACTAGCGGGCGGTAATGAGCAGTTCTTC.

This clonotype was recorded a few times. V and J are TRBV6-2 or TRBV6-3 and TRBJ2-4; 9 bases align to TRBD2. Germline V gene data show CDR1 as MNHEY and CDR2 as SVGEGT. This CDR3 comprises 19 residues. Trimming cost V 2 bases and J 1 base; bases outside gene matches: 12. This chain's CDR3 is CASSYVLAGKLLAKNIQYF. In nucleotides, the CDR3 is TGTGCCAGCAGTTACGTGCTAGCGGGGAAACTACTGGCCAAAAACATTCAGTACTTC.

This clonotype has just a few counts. The V and J genes are TRBV7-3 and TRBJ1-1; a weak D match, TRBD1 (5 bases). CDR3 length: 12 amino acids. Trimming removed 5 bases from V and 10 bases from J, with 14 bases in between. Germline CDR1 reads SGHTA; CDR2 reads FQGTGA. This CDR3 is CASSRQGLSAFF. The CDR3 coding sequence is TGTGCCAGCAGCAGGCAGGGACTCTCAGCTTTCTTT.

This clonotype appeared a few times. This chain connects TRBV6-1 to TRBJ1-6; possible D gene TRBD1, 6 bases. In germline, CDR1 is MNHNS, CDR2 SASEGT. The V and J ends lost 2 bases and 10 bases respectively, with 15 bases between them. This CDR3 is built from 15 residues. CDR3 sequence: CASSELGGFWSPLHF. CDR3 coding DNA: TGTGCCAGCAGTGAATTGGGGGGCTTTTGGTCACCCCTCCACTTT.